Here is one T cell receptor beta chain with its context. This sample is part of a study of CD8 T cells in Susac syndrome. A quantity of roughly 0.5 to 1 ug RNA underwent reverse transcription using random hexamers. MiXCR, applied by TCRdb to the immunoSEQ multiplex PCR reads, yields one record per CDR3 protein. The sample contains some 200,000 distinct CDR3 sequences, about 95% of which appear only once. Sequencing of TCR beta was carried out in blood CD8+ and CD4+ T cells. V was clipped by 5 bases and J by 10 bases; unmatched bases: 4. Germline V gives CDR1 SGHTA, CDR2 FQGNSA. The CDR3 loop spans 12 amino acids.

Sequencing used CD4+ T cells from PBMCs. The TCR sequence derives from a human donor in good health. The chain couples TRBV7-2 to TRBJ2-1; 8 bases line up with TRBD1. The CDR3 nucleotides are TGTGCCAGCAGCCCTGACAGGGGCGAGCAGTTCTTC. Its translation: CASSPDRGEQFF.